This TCR beta chain was profiled in a study of beta chain features in type 1 diabetes. The authors reverse transcribed all of the isolated RNA, so sequencing captured expressed TCRB transcripts. Libraries were prepared by immunoSEQ multiplex PCR; TCRdb keeps only in-frame clonotypes and omits some of them. Of about 60,000 clones in the sample, around three fifths are singletons; the top ten hold 2.2%. The V gene's germline CDR1 is PRHDT and CDR2 FYEKMQ (reference sequence). The CDR3 length is 15 residues. Trimming took 8 bases from V and 0 from J, leaving 14 bases between them. About this clone itself: The target antigen is unknown.

Study observations and caveats: Shorter TCRB CDR3s, moderately but significantly so, were found in Type 1 diabetes patients in all four CD4+ subsets.

This receptor was taken from a woman younger than 30 in good health. Sequenced material: Tregs from blood. This chain links TRBV13 with TRBJ1-3; unclear D gene. The CDR3 region is CASRTYGSSGNTIYF. The CDR3, as DNA: TGTGCCAGCCGCACATATGGGAGCTCTGGAAACACCATATATTTT.